This TCR beta chain was obtained from a study of cytomegalovirus exposure and HLA in healthy donors. Notes on the study in general: Previous analysis showed most TCR beta V segments were productive about 90% or about 30% of the time.

Vbeta (60) and Jbeta (13) primers were used in the PCR. Profiling relied on immunoSEQ multiplex PCR, and the TCRdb table lists in-frame clones only, not all of them. The sample shows approximately 200,000 clones, 79% of them seen only once. Trimming removed 6 bases from V and 6 bases from J; junction bases left unmatched: 9. The CDR3 is made up of 15 amino acids. Germline values: CDR1 MDHEN, CDR2 SYDVKM. Details on this clone: Its specificity is not known.

The TCR originated in a girl under 18 in good health and CMV-seropositive. The sequencing input was PBMCs. The gene calls are TRBV28 and TRBJ2-2, with 8 bases matching TRBD1. In DNA, the CDR3 is TGTGCCAGCAGAACCGGACAGGGAATATCCGGGGAGCTGTTTTTT. It codes for CASRTGQGISGELFF.